The present T cell receptor beta chain was sequenced within a study of chemoradiotherapy in HPV16-positive cancers. Study results and caveats: HPV-specific T cells were functionally defined from only a couple of HPV16-positive patients.

Clones were read by immunoSEQ multiplex PCR, and TCRdb kept only the in-frame ones, dropping some. The data contain under 70,000 clones, 90% of them singletons. This clone appeared once. Its antigen is as yet unknown. Other DNA sequences in the same sample also yield this CDR3. The CDR3 sequence is 13 residues long. V was clipped by 2 bases and J by 1 base, with 6 bases between them. Germline-derived CDR1 and CDR2 are MNHEY and SMNVEV (reference sequence). Sequencing was performed on blood, taken from a patient who underwent chemoradiotherapy. The TCR sequence derives from a human donor with HPV-associated anogenital cancer. The gene calls are TRBV27 and TRBJ2-7; D possibly corresponds to TRBD2 (6 bases). CDR3 in DNA: TGTGCCAGCAGTTTACGGGGGTCCTACGAGCAGTACTTC. It encodes CASSLRGSYEQYF.